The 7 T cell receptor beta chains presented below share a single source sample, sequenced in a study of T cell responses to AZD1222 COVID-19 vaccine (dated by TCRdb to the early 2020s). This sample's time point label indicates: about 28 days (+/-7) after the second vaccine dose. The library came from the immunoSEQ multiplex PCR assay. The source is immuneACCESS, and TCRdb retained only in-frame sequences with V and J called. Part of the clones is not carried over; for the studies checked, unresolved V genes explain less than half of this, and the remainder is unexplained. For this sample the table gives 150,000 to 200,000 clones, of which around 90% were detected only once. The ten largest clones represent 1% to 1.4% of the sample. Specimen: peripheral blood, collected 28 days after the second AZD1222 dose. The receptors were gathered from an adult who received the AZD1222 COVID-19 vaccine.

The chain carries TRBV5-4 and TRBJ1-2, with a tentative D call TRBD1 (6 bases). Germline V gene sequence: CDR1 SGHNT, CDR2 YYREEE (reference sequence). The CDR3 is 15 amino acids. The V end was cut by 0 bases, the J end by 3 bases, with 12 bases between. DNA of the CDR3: TGTGCCAGCAGCTTGGACAGGGAGGCCTACTATGGCTACACCTTC. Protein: CASSLDREAYYGYTF.

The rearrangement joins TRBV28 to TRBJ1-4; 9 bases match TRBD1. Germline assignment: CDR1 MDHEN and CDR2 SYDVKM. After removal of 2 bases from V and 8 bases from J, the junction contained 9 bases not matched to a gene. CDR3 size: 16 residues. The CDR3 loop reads CASSLLGTGSGEKLFF. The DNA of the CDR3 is TGTGCCAGCAGTTTACTCGGGACAGGGTCGGGAGAAAAACTGTTTTTT. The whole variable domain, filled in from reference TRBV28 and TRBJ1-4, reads DVKVTQSSRYLVKRTGEKVFLECVQDMDHENMFWYRQDPGLGLRLIYFSYDVKMKEKGDIPEGYSVSREKKERFSLILESASTNQTSMYLCASSLLGTGSGEKLFFGSGTQLSVL.

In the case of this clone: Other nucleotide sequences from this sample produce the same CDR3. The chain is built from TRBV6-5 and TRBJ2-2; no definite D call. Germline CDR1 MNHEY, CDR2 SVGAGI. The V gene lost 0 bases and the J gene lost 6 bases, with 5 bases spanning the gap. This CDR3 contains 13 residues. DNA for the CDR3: TGTGCCAGCAGTTACTCGAGTGCCGGGGAGCTGTTTTTT. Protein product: CASSYSSAGELFF.

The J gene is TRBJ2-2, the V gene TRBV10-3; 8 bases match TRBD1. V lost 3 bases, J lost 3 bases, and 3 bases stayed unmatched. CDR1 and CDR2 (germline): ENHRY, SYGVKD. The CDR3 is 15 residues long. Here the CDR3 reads CAISEGQGYTGELFF. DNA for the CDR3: TGTGCCATCAGTGAAGGACAGGGTTACACCGGGGAGCTGTTTTTT.

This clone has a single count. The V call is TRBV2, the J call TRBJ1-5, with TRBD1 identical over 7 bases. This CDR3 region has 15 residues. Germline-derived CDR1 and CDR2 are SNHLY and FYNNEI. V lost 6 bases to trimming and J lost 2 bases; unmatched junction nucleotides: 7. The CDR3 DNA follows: TGTGCCAGCAGCGGAGACAGGGCCGGCAATCAGCCCCAGCATTTT. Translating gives CASSGDRAGNQPQHF.

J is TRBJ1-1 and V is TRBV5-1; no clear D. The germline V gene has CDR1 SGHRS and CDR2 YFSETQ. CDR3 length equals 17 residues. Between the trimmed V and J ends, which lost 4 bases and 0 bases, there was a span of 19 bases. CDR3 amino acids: CASSLTGLTGLNTEAFF. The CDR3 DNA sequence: TGCGCCAGCAGCCTAACCGGCCTAACCGGCCTGAACACTGAAGCTTTCTTT.

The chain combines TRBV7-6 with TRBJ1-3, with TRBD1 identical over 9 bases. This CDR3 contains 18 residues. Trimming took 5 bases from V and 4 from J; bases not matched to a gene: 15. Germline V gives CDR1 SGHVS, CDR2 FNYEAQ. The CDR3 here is CASSLLPGTGNPGNTIYF. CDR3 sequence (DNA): TGTGCCAGCAGCCTCCTACCTGGGACAGGGAACCCCGGAAACACCATATATTTT.